This TCR beta chain was sequenced for a study of blood T cell repertoires in COVID-19. Sequencing used immunoSEQ multiplex PCR; TCRdb keeps in-frame clones, though not all of them. Of roughly 60,000 clones listed, about 79% are singletons. CDR1 and CDR2 from the germline V gene are SNHLY and FYNNEI. V gave up 4 bases and J gave up 5 bases, with 17 bases separating them. This CDR3 is 15 amino acids long. The receptor was isolated from a woman aged 55-70 years with acute or convalescent COVID-19. The sequencing sample was made of peripheral blood. This chain uses TRBV2 with TRBJ2-5; weak D call: TRBD2 (5 bases). In DNA, the CDR3 is TGTGCCAGCAGTGTTGATAGCCGGAGGAAGGAGACCCAGTACTTC. Its translation: CASSVDSRRKETQYF.